This T cell receptor beta chain appears in the sequencing data of a study of shared clonotypes between healthy human individuals. Study-wide points: Tissue TCR repertoires likely differ from these blood-only repertoires. Memory subsets generally showed smaller estimated richness than naive subsets did. Shared clonotypes across all four donors exceeded non-shared ones in generation probability.

To note about this clone: Its target is unknown.

Sequencing used immunoSEQ multiplex PCR; TCRdb keeps in-frame clones, though not all of them. The table has over a million clones, roughly 74% seen once. Negatively enriched CD4+ T cells were divided by CD45RA into naive and memory. The V end lost 8 bases, the J end lost 3 bases, and 19 bases lay between the germline ends. This CDR3 comprises 15 residues. CDR1 LNHDA and CDR2 SQIVND come from the germline V gene (reference sequence). Sequenced input: memory CD4+ T cells from PBMCs. Subset specified: CD45RA-negative fraction. The chain is built from TRBV19 and TRBJ1-1; D unclear. This clonotype was obtained from a man aged 18-30 years in good health. Some clones in this sample may be carry-over from other donors' samples. The CDR3 loop is CASRTGPLWDTEAFF. The CDR3, as DNA: TGTGCCAGTCGGACGGGCCCCCTTTGGGACACTGAAGCTTTCTTT.